In its sample, the clone carrying this TCR beta chain was seen many times. What it binds is not known. The read terminates 3 residues ahead of where the CDR3 ends, so the germline J gene completes it. This sample is drawn from a study of T cell clonality in common variable immunodeficiency. Study-level results: CVID subjects had higher TCRbeta clonality than healthy controls, most marked in about a third. The cause of increased CVID clonality remains unclear without subpopulation sequencing.

The CDR3 totals 12 residues. CDR1 and CDR2 (germline): DFQATT, SNEGSKA (reference sequence). V was cut by 3 bases and J by 1 base, with 6 bases left in between. Here immunoSEQ multiplex PCR was the method, and the copy in TCRdb shows in-frame clones only, minus some. The data show about 29,000 clones, none appearing only once, with around 4.5% held by the ten largest. The material sequenced was peripheral blood mononuclear cells. The clonotype comes from a person aged 18 to 69 in good health. The chain combines TRBV20-1 with TRBJ1-2; D is ambiguous. The CDR3 sequence is CSASAGNYGYTF. The part of the CDR3 DNA that was read is TGCAGTGCTAGTGCGGGTAACTATGGC.